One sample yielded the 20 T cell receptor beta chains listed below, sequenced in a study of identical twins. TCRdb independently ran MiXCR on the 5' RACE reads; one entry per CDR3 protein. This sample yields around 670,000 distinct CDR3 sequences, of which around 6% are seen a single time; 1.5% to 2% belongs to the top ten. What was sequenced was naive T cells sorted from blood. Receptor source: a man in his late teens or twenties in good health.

The CDR3 region is CAGQGGNTEAFF. CDR3 bases: TGTGCCGGACAGGGGGGAAACACTGAAGCTTTCTTT. The chain has TRBV30 and TRBJ1-1; TRBD1 matches 10 bases. The CDR3 sequence is 12 residues long. CDR1 is GTSNPN and CDR2 is SVGIG in the germline V gene (reference sequence). The trim removed 8 bases at V and 2 bases at J, leaving 2 bases unmatched.

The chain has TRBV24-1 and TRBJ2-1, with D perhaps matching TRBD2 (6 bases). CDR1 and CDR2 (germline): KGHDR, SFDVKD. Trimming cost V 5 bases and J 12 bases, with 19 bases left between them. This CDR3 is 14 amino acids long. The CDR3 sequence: CATSGSDRGTRQFF. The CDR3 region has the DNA TGTGCCACCAGTGGGTCGGATCGGGGGACTCGGCAGTTCTTC.

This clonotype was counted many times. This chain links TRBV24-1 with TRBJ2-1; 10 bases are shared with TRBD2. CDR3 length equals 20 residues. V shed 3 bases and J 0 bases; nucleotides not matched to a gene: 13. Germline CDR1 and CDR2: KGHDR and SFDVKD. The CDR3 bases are TGTGCCACCAGTGATCCGGGGCTAGCGGGGGACCGGGGCTCCTACAATGAGCAGTTCTTC. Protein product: CATSDPGLAGDRGSYNEQFF.

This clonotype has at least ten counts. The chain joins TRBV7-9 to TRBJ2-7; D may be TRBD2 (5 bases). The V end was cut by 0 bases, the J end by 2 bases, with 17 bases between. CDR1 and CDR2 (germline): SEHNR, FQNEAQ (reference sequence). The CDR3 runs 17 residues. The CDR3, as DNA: TGTGCCAGCAGCTTAGCGCATCGGGAAGATCGGGCCTACGAGCAGTACGTC. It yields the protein CASSLAHREDRAYEQYV.

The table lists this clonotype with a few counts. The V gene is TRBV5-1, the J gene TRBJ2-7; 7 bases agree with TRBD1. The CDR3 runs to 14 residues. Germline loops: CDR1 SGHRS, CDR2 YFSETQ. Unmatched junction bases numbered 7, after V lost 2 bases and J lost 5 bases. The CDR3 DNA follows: TGCGCCAGCAGCTTAAGGACAGGTAAAGACGAGCAGTACTTC. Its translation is CASSLRTGKDEQYF.

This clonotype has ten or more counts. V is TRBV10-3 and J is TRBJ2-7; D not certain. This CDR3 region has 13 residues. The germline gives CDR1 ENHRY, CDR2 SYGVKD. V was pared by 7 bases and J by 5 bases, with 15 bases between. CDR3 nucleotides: TGTGCCATCAAGCCCGAAGTGAGCGACGAGCAGTACGTC. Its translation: CAIKPEVSDEQYV.

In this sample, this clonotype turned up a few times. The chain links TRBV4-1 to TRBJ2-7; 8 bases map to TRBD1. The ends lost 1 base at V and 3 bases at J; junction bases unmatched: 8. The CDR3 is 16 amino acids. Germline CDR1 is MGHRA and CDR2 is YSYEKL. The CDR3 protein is CASSQAVGGQDYEQYV. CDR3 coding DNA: TGCGCCAGCAGCCAAGCGGTGGGGGGACAGGACTACGAGCAGTACGTC.

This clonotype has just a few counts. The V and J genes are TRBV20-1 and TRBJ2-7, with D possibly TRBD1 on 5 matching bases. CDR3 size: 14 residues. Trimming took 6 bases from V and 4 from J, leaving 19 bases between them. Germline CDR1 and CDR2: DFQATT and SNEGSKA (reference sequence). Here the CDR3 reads CSARGARPGYEQYF. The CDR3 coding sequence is TGCAGTGCAAGGGGCGCACGCCCCGGGTACGAGCAGTACTTC.

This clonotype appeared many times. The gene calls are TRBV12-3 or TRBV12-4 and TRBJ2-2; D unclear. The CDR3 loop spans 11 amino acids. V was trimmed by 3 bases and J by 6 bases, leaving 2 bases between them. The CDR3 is CASSFPGELFF. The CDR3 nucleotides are TGTGCCAGCAGTTTCCCCGGGGAGCTGTTTTTT.

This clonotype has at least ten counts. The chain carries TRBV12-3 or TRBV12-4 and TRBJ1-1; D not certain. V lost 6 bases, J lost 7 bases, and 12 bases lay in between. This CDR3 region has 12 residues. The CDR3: CASSFRTGEAFF. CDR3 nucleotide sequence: TGTGCCAGCAGCTTCAGGACCGGTGAAGCTTTCTTT.

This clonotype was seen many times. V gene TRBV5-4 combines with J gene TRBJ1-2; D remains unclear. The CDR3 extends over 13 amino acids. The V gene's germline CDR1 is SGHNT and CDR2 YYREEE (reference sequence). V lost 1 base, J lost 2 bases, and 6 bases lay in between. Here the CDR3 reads CASSLTRNYGYTF. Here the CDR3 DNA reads TGTGCCAGCAGCTTGACCAGAAACTATGGCTACACCTTC.

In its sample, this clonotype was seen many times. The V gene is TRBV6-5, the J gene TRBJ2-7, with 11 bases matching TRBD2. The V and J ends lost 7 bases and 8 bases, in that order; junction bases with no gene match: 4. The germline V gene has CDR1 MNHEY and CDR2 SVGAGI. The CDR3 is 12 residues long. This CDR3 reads CASTGTSGKQYF. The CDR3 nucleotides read TGTGCCAGCACCGGGACTAGCGGAAAGCAGTACTTC.

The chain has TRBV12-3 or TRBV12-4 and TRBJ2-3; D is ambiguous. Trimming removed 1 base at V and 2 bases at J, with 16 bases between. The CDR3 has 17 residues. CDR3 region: CASSLGPASGHTDTQYF. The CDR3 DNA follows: TGTGCCAGCAGTTTAGGACCTGCCTCGGGCCACACAGATACGCAGTATTTT.

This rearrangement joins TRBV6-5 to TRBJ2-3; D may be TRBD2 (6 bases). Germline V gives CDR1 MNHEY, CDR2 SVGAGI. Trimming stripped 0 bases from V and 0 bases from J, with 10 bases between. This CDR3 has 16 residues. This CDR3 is CASSYSSGGSTDTQYF. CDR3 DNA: TGTGCCAGCAGTTACTCATCCGGGGGAAGCACAGATACGCAGTATTTT.

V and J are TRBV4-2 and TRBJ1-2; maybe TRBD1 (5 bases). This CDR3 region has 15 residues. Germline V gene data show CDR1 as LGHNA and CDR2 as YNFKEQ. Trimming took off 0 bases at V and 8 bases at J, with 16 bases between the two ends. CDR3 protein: CASSQEMGQAYGYTF. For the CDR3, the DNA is TGTGCCAGCAGCCAAGAGATGGGGCAGGCCTACGGCTACACCTTC.

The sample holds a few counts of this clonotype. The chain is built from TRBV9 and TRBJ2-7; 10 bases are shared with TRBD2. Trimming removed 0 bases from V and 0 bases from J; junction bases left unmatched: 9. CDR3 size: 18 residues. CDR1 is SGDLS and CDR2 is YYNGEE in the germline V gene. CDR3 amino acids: CASSVDPAGGPFSYEQYF. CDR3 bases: TGTGCCAGCAGCGTAGATCCAGCGGGAGGGCCATTCTCCTACGAGCAGTACTTC.

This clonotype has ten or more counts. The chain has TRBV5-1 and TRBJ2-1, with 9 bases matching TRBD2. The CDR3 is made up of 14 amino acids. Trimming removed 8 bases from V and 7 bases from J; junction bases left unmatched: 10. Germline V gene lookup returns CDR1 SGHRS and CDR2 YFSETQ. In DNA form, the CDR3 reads TGCGCCAGTAGGGAGACTAGCGGATCGAATGAGCAGTTCTTC. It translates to CASRETSGSNEQFF.

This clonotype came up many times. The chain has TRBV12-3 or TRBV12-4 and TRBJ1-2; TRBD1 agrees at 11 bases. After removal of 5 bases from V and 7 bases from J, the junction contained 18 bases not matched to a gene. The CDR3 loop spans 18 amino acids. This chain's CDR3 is CASSPSRGQGARSAGYTF. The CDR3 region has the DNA TGTGCCAGCAGTCCCTCCCGCGGACAGGGGGCGAGGAGTGCTGGCTACACCTTC.

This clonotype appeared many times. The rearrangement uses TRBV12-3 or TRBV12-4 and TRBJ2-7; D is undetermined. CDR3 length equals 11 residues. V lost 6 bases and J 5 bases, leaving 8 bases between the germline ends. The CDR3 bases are TGTGCCAGCAGGCTGGGCAACGAGCAGTACTTC. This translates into CASRLGNEQYF.

CDR3 in amino acids: CAWSARDAEQFF. The CDR3 DNA reads as TGTGCCTGGAGTGCGCGGGACGCTGAGCAGTTCTTC. The rearrangement joins TRBV30 to TRBJ2-1; D is perhaps TRBD2 (6 bases). This CDR3 has 12 amino acids. Germline V gene data show CDR1 as GTSNPN and CDR2 as SVGIG (reference sequence). The V end was cut by 1 base, the J end by 9 bases, with 10 bases between.